A selection of T cell receptor beta chains follows, all from one sample in a study of shared clonotypes between healthy human individuals. Assay used: immunoSEQ multiplex PCR; TCRdb lists only in-frame clones, some missing. The sample carries approximately 590,000 clones, nearly 97% recorded once. The sequencing input was naive CD8+ T cells sorted from blood. Receptors originate from a woman aged 25 to 39 in good health. Each CDR3 is given with its conserved first and last residue. D genes are given only for firm matches. Some rows mark clone size as missing; the rest say once, few, many or name a class of expanded clone.

.	.	TRBV11-2	TRBJ2-5	TGTGCCAGCAGGGTTTCTGCGGGAAAACAAGAGACCCAGTACTTC	CASRVSAGKQETQYF
.	TRBD1	TRBV27	TRBJ2-2	TGTGCCAGCAGTTGGACAGGGAACACCGGGGAGCTGTTTTTT	CASSWTGNTGELFF
.	.	TRBV29-1	TRBJ2-5	TGCAGCGACTGGGCGGACCAAGAGACCCAGTACTTC	CSDWADQETQYF
once	TRBD1	TRBV4-2	TRBJ1-1	TGTGCCAGCAGCCAAGACCCGACAGGGGGACTGAACACTGAAGCTTTCTTT	CASSQDPTGGLNTEAFF
.	.	TRBV10-3	TRBJ2-2	TGTGCCACCGACAGGGACTCCTACGCCGGGGAGCTGTTTTTT	CATDRDSYAGELFF
.	TRBD2	TRBV9	TRBJ2-5	TGTGCCAGCGGAGGGACTAGCGACTACCAAGAGACCCAGTACTTC	CASGGTSDYQETQYF
.	.	TRBV27	TRBJ2-5	TGTGCCAGCAGTCCTAGTGTGGGGGAGGTCCAAGAGACCCAGTACTTC	CASSPSVGEVQETQYF
.	.	TRBV28	TRBJ1-5	TGTGCCAGCAGTCCCAATATGGTGGGTGGACAGCCCCAGCATTTT	CASSPNMVGGQPQHF
.	.	TRBV5-4	TRBJ2-1	TGTGCCAGCCAGGATACTACAGGGATGAATGAGCAGTTCTTC	CASQDTTGMNEQFF
.	.	TRBV10-1	TRBJ2-7	TGCGCCAGCAGTGAGTCGGCCGGCAGACGACCCTACGAGCAGTACTTC	CASSESAGRRPYEQYF
.	TRBD2	TRBV4-1	TRBJ2-1	TGCGCCAGCAGCCAAGATACTAGCGGTTACAATGAGCAGTTCTTC	CASSQDTSGYNEQFF
.	.	TRBV7-9	TRBJ2-5	TGTGCCAGCAGCTTAGTCTTGGCGGGACAAGAGACCCAGTACTTC	CASSLVLAGQETQYF
.	TRBD2	TRBV29-1	TRBJ2-7	TGCAGCGTTGAAGCCGGGGCGCTCGGGACTAGCGGGAGGGCCGATATTTCCTACGAGCAGTACTTC	CSVEAGALGTSGRADISYEQYF
.	TRBD2	TRBV19	TRBJ2-1	TGTGCCAGTAGTATTCTTCGACTAGCGGAGGAATGGTATAATGAGCAGTTCTTC	CASSILRLAEEWYNEQFF
.	.	TRBV27	TRBJ2-7	TGTGCCAGCAGTCCCACCAGAGGCGAGCAGTACTTC	CASSPTRGEQYF